This T cell receptor beta chain was recovered during a study of beta chain features in type 1 diabetes. Turning to the study itself: Patients and healthy donors were similar in age, gender and cell yields. Whole-study findings and limits: Patients showed naive, central memory and Treg TCRB repertoires that appeared more similar than those of healthy donors.

Populations obtained by sorting all exceeded 95% purity. As concerns this clone: What it binds is unknown.

Germline-derived CDR1 and CDR2 are SGHRS and YFSETQ. The CDR3 extends over 15 amino acids. Trimming at V came to 4 bases and at J to 2 bases, leaving 6 bases not matched to a gene. The entirety of the isolated RNA underwent reverse transcription, so expressed TCRB transcripts were sequenced. Some clones are missing from TCRdb's copy, which holds only in-frame ones; the method was immunoSEQ multiplex PCR. This table has roughly 500,000 clones, roughly 30% appearing once. What was sequenced was naive CD4+ T cells from blood. The chain couples TRBV5-1 to TRBJ2-3; 8 bases line up with TRBD1. The TCR comes from a man aged 18 to 29 in good health. The CDR3 DNA follows: TGCGCCAGCAGCGTGGACAGGGCCAACACAGATACGCAGTATTTT. Translating gives CASSVDRANTDTQYF.